The 5 T cell receptor beta chains in this list originate from one sample, sequenced in a study of technical replicates of blood from a handful of donors. Repertoires were generated with immunoSEQ multiplex PCR, while TCRdb's copy carries only in-frame clones and drops some. The data show 75,000 to 80,000 clones, 94% seen once. Sequencing was done on a sample of T cells isolated from PBMCs. These receptors all come from a human donor in good health.

The chain joins TRBV7-6 to TRBJ2-7, with D possibly TRBD2 on 5 matching bases. The V end was cut by 8 bases, the J end by 0 bases, with 14 bases between. The germline CDR1 and CDR2 sequences are SGHVS and FNYEAQ. The CDR3 has 14 amino acids. CDR3 in amino acids: CASGFGENSYEQYF. CDR3 DNA sequence: TGTGCCAGCGGGTTCGGGGAGAACTCCTACGAGCAGTACTTC.

The chain recombines TRBV28 with TRBJ1-2, with D tentatively TRBD1 (5 bases). The germline CDR1 and CDR2 sequences are MDHEN and SYDVKM. Trimming pared 3 bases from V and 4 bases from J, leaving 9 bases between. The CDR3 totals 13 residues. CDR3 residues: CASSLGGSYGYTF. The CDR3 nucleotides read TGTGCCAGCAGTTTGGGGGGATCCTATGGCTACACCTTC.

The chain joins TRBV9 to TRBJ2-1; 8 bases map to TRBD2. V trimming: 0 bases; J trimming: 7 bases; junction bases outside the gene matches: 6. The CDR3 is made up of 15 amino acids. Germline lookup yields CDR1 SGDLS and CDR2 YYNGEE. The CDR3 nucleotides read TGTGCCAGCAGCGTAGATGGGACTAGAGTTAATGAGCAGTTCTTC. Translating it yields CASSVDGTRVNEQFF.

The gene calls are TRBV5-4 and TRBJ2-7; D is uncertain. The CDR3 is 14 residues long. V was pared by 4 bases and J by 4 bases, with 15 bases between. Looked up from germline, CDR1 is SGHNT and CDR2 is YYREEE (reference sequence). DNA of the CDR3: TGTGCCAGCAGCCGTGCCCCGACCAGGTACGAGCAGTACTTC. Its protein product is CASSRAPTRYEQYF.

Concerning this clone itself: Within the sample, other DNA sequences also encode this same CDR3. The chain is built from TRBV29-1 and TRBJ1-1, with TRBD1 matching 7 bases. Germline-derived CDR1 and CDR2 are SQVTM and ANQGSEA. The CDR3 runs 11 residues. After removal of 6 bases from V and 8 bases from J, the junction contained 6 bases not matched to a gene. CDR3 amino acids: CSVERDREAFF. CDR3 bases: TGCAGCGTAGAAAGGGACAGAGAAGCTTTCTTT.